These 4 T cell receptor beta chains originate from one sample sequenced in a study of CD8+CD57+ T cells in acquired aplastic anemia. Before being chosen for sequencing, patients had shown CD8+CD57+ cell expansion by flow cytometry. Investigators profiled TCR beta VDJ and CDR3 from genomic DNA template. One entry per CDR3 protein results from TCRdb running MiXCR on the reads. This table has under 500,000 distinct CDR3 sequences, roughly 34% appearing once. The sequenced sample consisted of sorted CD4+, CD8+, or CD8+CD57+ T cells (not recorded which) from PBMCs. The receptors originated from a human donor with aplastic anemia.

With regard to this clonotype: Without the conserved terminal phenylalanine or tryptophan, this CDR3 likely stems from a read error. The limits of the CDR3 on the DNA are not certain, so only TCRdb's listed CDR3 is given. The chain uses TRBV15 and TRBJ1-2. Germline-derived CDR1 and CDR2 are LNHNV and YYDKDF (reference sequence). Ends included, the CDR3 has 9 residues. CDR3 sequence reads: CATSRDGLA.

This chain connects TRBV20-1 to TRBJ1-3, with D uncertain. The germline gives CDR1 DFQATT, CDR2 SNEGSKA (reference sequence). The CDR3 sequence is 13 residues long. The V gene lost 3 bases and the J gene lost 4 bases, with 10 bases spanning the gap. CDR3 amino acids: CSASSDTGNTIYF. The CDR3 DNA sequence: TGCAGTGCTAGTTCAGATACCGGAAACACCATATATTTT.

The chain combines TRBV6-1 with TRBJ1-5; 9 bases agree with TRBD1. Trimming cost V 6 bases and J 4 bases; bases outside gene matches: 7. This CDR3 spans 15 amino acids. Germline assignment: CDR1 MNHNS and CDR2 SASEGT. The CDR3 loop reads CASSLTGTGNQPQHF. The CDR3 DNA reads as TGTGCCAGCAGCTTAACCGGGACAGGGAATCAGCCCCAGCATTTT.

This clonotype has at least ten counts. As DNA, the CDR3 is TGCGCCAGCAGCTCCTCGACAGTCTATGGGCCTGAAGCTTTCTTT. Amino acid sequence: CASSSSTVYGPEAFF. The chain joins TRBV5-1 to TRBJ1-1, with TRBD1 as a possible D gene (5 bases). The germline V and J ends were trimmed by 3 bases and 6 bases, with 18 bases remaining between them. The CDR3 runs to 15 residues. From germline, CDR1 is SGHRS and CDR2 YFSETQ. The variable domain in full, completed from reference TRBV5-1 and TRBJ1-1, reads KAGVTQTPRYLIKTRGQQVTLSCSPISGHRSVSWYQQTPGQGLQFLFEYFSETQRNKGNFPGRFSGRQFSNSRSEMNVSTLELGDSALYLCASSSSTVYGPEAFFGQGTRLTVV.